This T cell receptor (beta chain) was found in a study of CD8 T cells in Susac syndrome. V was clipped by 3 bases and J by 5 bases, with 14 bases between them. There are 14 residues in the CDR3. Germline V gene sequence: CDR1 LGHNA, CDR2 YSLEER. RNA totalling roughly 0.5 to 1 ug underwent reverse transcription with random hexamers. By means of immunoSEQ multiplex PCR, TCR beta CDR3 spanning 54 Vbeta and 13 Jbeta underwent amplification. TCRdb called the immunoSEQ multiplex PCR reads again in MiXCR, with one record for every CDR3 protein. The sample holds 250,000 to 300,000 distinct CDR3 sequences, 75% to 85% seen once.

The sample taken for sequencing was CD8+ T cells from PBMCs. The chain joins TRBV4-3 to TRBJ2-7; unclear D gene. This TCR came from a human donor with multiple sclerosis. The DNA for the CDR3 is TGCGCCAGCAGCCAGGCTGCCTTGGCTAACGAGCAGTACTTC. This codes for CASSQAALANEQYF.